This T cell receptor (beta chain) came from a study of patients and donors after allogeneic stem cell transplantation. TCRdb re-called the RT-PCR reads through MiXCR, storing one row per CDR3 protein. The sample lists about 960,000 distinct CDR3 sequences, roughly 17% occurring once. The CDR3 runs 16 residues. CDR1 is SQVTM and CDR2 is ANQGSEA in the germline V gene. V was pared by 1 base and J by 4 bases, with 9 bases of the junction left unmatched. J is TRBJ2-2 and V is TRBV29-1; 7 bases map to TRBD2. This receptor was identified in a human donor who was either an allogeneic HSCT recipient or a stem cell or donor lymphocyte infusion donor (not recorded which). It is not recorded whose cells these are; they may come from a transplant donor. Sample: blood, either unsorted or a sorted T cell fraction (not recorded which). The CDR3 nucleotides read TGCAGCGTTGAAGTGCCGGGGGGTGGCGGCACCGGGGAGCTGTTTTTT. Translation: CSVEVPGGGGTGELFF.